This passage covers 29 T cell receptor beta chains from one sample sequenced in a study of cytomegalovirus exposure and HLA in healthy donors. The primer mix had 60 Vbeta and 13 Jbeta primers. Here immunoSEQ multiplex PCR was the method, and the copy in TCRdb shows in-frame clones only, minus some. The data contain roughly 100,000 clones, around 76% of them seen just once; the ten biggest clones take up around 8.5%. Material: PBMCs. The receptors here all came from a man aged 35-49 years in good health and CMV-seropositive.

About this clone itself: A far larger clone is off by one base, so a read error is likely. The chain has TRBV2 and TRBJ1-5, with D possibly being TRBD1 (6 bases). V was clipped by 3 bases and J by 6 bases, with 15 bases between them. CDR1 is SNHLY, CDR2 FYNNEI, per germline. The CDR3 runs to 15 residues. The CDR3 sequence is CASSDGAGAGQPQHF. The CDR3, as DNA: TGTGCCAGCAGTGACGGGGCAGGGGCCGGTCAGCCCCAGCATTTT.

The CDR3 sequence is CASSPLAGGSTDTQYF. CDR3 nucleotide sequence: TGTGCCAGCAGCCCTCTAGCGGGGGGGAGCACAGATACGCAGTATTTT. The chain couples TRBV11-2 to TRBJ2-3, with 12 positions matching TRBD2. The ends lost 5 bases at V and 0 bases at J; junction bases unmatched: 3. This CDR3 spans 16 amino acids. CDR1 is SGHAT and CDR2 is FQNNGV in the germline V gene.

The V and J genes are TRBV5-1 and TRBJ2-7; D gene ambiguous. V was clipped by 0 bases and J by 1 base, with 5 bases between them. Germline CDR1 and CDR2: SGHRS and YFSETQ. The CDR3 loop spans 13 amino acids. CDR3 sequence (DNA): TGCGCCAGCAGCTTGGCCGGGTCCTACGAGCAGTACTTC. Translated, it gives CASSLAGSYEQYF.

The chain recombines TRBV2 with TRBJ2-2; 12 bases are a match to TRBD2. Germline loops: CDR1 SNHLY, CDR2 FYNNEI. Trimming took 5 bases from V and 0 from J; bases not matched to a gene: 7. This CDR3 contains 18 residues. The CDR3 region has the DNA TGTGCCAGCAGTAGGACTAGCGGGGATTCCGCGAACACCGGGGAGCTGTTTTTT. This gives the protein CASSRTSGDSANTGELFF.

The chain has TRBV7-2 and TRBJ2-1; 7 bases agree with TRBD2. V shed 1 base and J 0 bases; nucleotides not matched to a gene: 6. CDR1 SGHTA and CDR2 FQGNSA come from the germline V gene. The CDR3 runs 17 residues. The CDR3 coding sequence is TGTGCCAGCAGCTTAGTGTTGTCTAGCGGCTCCTACAATGAGCAGTTCTTC. Translating it yields CASSLVLSSGSYNEQFF.

The V and J genes are TRBV7-2 and TRBJ2-2, with a possible D match to TRBD2 (5 bases). Per germline, CDR1 SGHTA and CDR2 FQGNSA. The CDR3 extends over 15 amino acids. V gave up 3 bases and J gave up 1 base, with 9 bases separating them. The CDR3 region is CASSFSSQNTGELFF. CDR3 DNA sequence: TGTGCCAGCAGCTTTTCTAGCCAGAACACCGGGGAGCTGTTTTTT.

J is TRBJ2-3 and V is TRBV4-1; 12 bases are a match to TRBD1. From germline, CDR1 is MGHRA and CDR2 YSYEKL. The CDR3 sequence is 17 residues long. Unmatched junction bases numbered 9, after V lost 4 bases and J lost 4 bases. Written as DNA, the CDR3 is TGCGCCAGCAGCCTGGGACAGGGGGCGAAATTTGCAGATACGCAGTATTTT. Its protein is CASSLGQGAKFADTQYF.

The rearrangement joins TRBV27 to TRBJ2-1; 7 bases fit TRBD2. The V and J ends lost 4 bases and 5 bases, in that order; junction bases with no gene match: 8. Germline V gene lookup returns CDR1 MNHEY and CDR2 SMNVEV (reference sequence). The CDR3 has 15 amino acids. For the CDR3, the DNA is TGTGCCAGCAGTTGGGGGGGGGTTCTGCACAATGAGCAGTTCTTC. Amino acid sequence: CASSWGGVLHNEQFF.

This rearrangement joins TRBV11-2 to TRBJ1-1, with 7 bases that match TRBD1. Trimming took 1 base from V and 9 from J; bases not matched to a gene: 2. The CDR3 has 12 residues. Germline lookup yields CDR1 SGHAT and CDR2 FQNNGV. DNA of the CDR3: TGTGCCAGCAGCTTAGTGGGACAGAAAGCTTTCTTT. Its translation: CASSLVGQKAFF. The full variable domain, completed using reference TRBV11-2 and TRBJ1-1, is EAGVAQSPRYKIIEKRQSVAFWCNPISGHATLYWYQQILGQGPKLLIQFQNNGVVDDSQLPKDRFSAERLKGVDSTLKIQPAKLEDSAVYLCASSLVGQKAFFGQGTRLTVV.

About this clone: The junction differs from germline at one of its ends, possibly a read error. This chain links TRBV7-8 with TRBJ2-7, with unresolved D. The CDR3 covers 10 residues. From germline, CDR1 is SGHVS and CDR2 FQNEAQ. This CDR3 reads CASSSNEQYF. As DNA, the CDR3 is TGTGCCAGCAGCTCCAACGAGCAGTACTTC. The entire variable domain, with the rest obtained from reference TRBV7-8 and TRBJ2-7, is as follows: GAGVSQSPRYKVAKRGQDVALRCDPISGHVSLFWYQQALGQGPEFLTYFQNEAQLDKSGLPSDRFFAERPEGSVSTLKIQRTQQEDSAVYLCASSSNEQYFGPGTRLTVT.

The rearrangement joins TRBV28 to TRBJ1-1, with D maybe TRBD1 (5 bases). V was clipped by 7 bases and J by 10 bases, with 22 bases between them. Germline CDR1 and CDR2: MDHEN and SYDVKM. This CDR3 region has 14 residues. The CDR3 here is CASTPSDIIFRAFF. CDR3 in DNA: TGTGCCAGCACCCCCTCGGACATAATTTTTAGAGCTTTCTTT.

This clone was observed a single time. This rearrangement joins TRBV11-3 to TRBJ2-1; the D gene is possibly TRBD1 (5 bases). The CDR3 length is 13 residues. The V end lost 6 bases, the J end lost 5 bases, and 11 bases lay between the germline ends. The germline V gene encodes CDR1 SGHNT and CDR2 YENEEA. CDR3 region: CASSEQANNEQFF. CDR3 nucleotide sequence: TGTGCCAGCAGTGAACAGGCGAACAATGAGCAGTTCTTC.

V gene TRBV30 combines with J gene TRBJ1-4; possibly TRBD1 for D (6 bases). Looked up from germline, CDR1 is GTSNPN and CDR2 is SVGIG (reference sequence). Trimming stripped 5 bases from V and 6 bases from J, with 16 bases between. This CDR3 region has 14 residues. CDR3 coding DNA: TGTGCCTGGGCATTTGGGGGCATAGATGAAAAACTGTTTTTT. Encoded protein: CAWAFGGIDEKLFF.

The V gene is TRBV7-3, the J gene TRBJ2-3, with D perhaps matching TRBD1 (6 bases). The CDR3 spans 16 residues. The ends were cut back, 0 bases at V and 0 bases at J, with 10 bases in the middle. Per the germline V gene, CDR1 is SGHTA and CDR2 is FQGTGA. Written as DNA, the CDR3 is TGTGCCAGCAGCTTAACACCAGGGGCTAGCACAGATACGCAGTATTTT. This encodes CASSLTPGASTDTQYF.

This clone has only a few counts. The rearrangement uses TRBV28 and TRBJ2-7; D perhaps matches TRBD1 (6 bases). CDR3 length equals 13 residues. CDR1 and CDR2 (germline): MDHEN, SYDVKM. V was pared by 7 bases and J by 3 bases, with 13 bases between. CDR3 nucleotides: TGTGCCAGCAATCTAGGGGGTCGCTACGAGCAGTACTTC. It yields the protein CASNLGGRYEQYF.

Turning to this clone: A read error may account for a junction end that differs from germline. The V and J genes are TRBV7-9 and TRBJ2-7, with a possible D match to TRBD1 (5 bases). Germline CDR1 reads SEHNR; CDR2 reads FQNEAQ (reference sequence). This CDR3 comprises 15 residues. The CDR3 loop reads CSSSLNDSPFYEQYF. DNA of the CDR3: TGTTCCAGCAGCTTAAATGACAGCCCTTTCTACGAGCAGTACTTC.

In DNA, the CDR3 is TGTGCCAGCAGTTTAACGGGACAGGGTTACTCTGGGGCCAACGTCCTGACTTTC. It yields the protein CASSLTGQGYSGANVLTF. This chain uses TRBV27 with TRBJ2-6; 9 bases line up with TRBD1. CDR1 is MNHEY, CDR2 SMNVEV, per germline (reference sequence). The CDR3 loop spans 18 amino acids. V trimming: 2 bases; J trimming: 0 bases; junction bases outside the gene matches: 5. Together with reference TRBV27 and TRBJ2-6, the CDR3 gives the full variable domain: EAQVTQNPRYLITVTGKKLTVTCSQNMNHEYMSWYRQDPGLGLRQIYYSMNVEVTDKGDVPEGYKVSRKEKRNFPLILESPSPNQTSLYFCASSLTGQGYSGANVLTFGAGSRLTVL.

This chain connects TRBV7-9 to TRBJ2-7; 11 positions match TRBD1. The CDR3 runs 16 residues. The J segment lost 3 bases and the V segment lost 2 bases, leaving 6 bases of the junction unmatched. The germline gives CDR1 SEHNR, CDR2 FQNEAQ (reference sequence). CDR3 protein: CASSLSGQGVIYEQYF. CDR3 sequence (DNA): TGTGCCAGCAGCTTATCGGGACAGGGGGTCATCTACGAGCAGTACTTC.

This clone was observed once. The rearrangement links TRBV28 to TRBJ2-5, with 10 bases matching TRBD2. Judging by the DNA end, TRBJ2-7 fits better; the J call may be wrong. The CDR3 loop spans 16 amino acids. Germline V lookup: CDR1 MDHEN, CDR2 SYDVKM. CDR3 sequence reads: CASSLSGSGGSYEQYF. CDR3 DNA sequence: TGTGCCAGCAGTTTAAGTGGTAGCGGGGGGTCCTACGAGCAGTACTTC.

This chain uses TRBV4-2 with TRBJ2-5; no reliable D call. The J call is in doubt because the DNA end fits TRBJ2-7 better. The germline gives CDR1 LGHNA, CDR2 YNFKEQ. There are 13 residues in the CDR3. CDR3 region: CASSQERHYEQYF. In DNA form, the CDR3 reads TGTGCCAGCAGCCAAGAGCGGCACTACGAGCAGTACTTC.

This chain joins TRBV9 and TRBJ2-1; D possibly corresponds to TRBD2 (5 bases). The CDR3 is 17 residues long. V shed 0 bases and J shed 4 bases, with 17 bases lying between them. Germline loops: CDR1 SGDLS, CDR2 YYNGEE. The CDR3 nucleotides are TGTGCCAGCAGCGTAGCTTTTCAAGCGGTGGGGTACAATGAGCAGTTCTTC. Protein sequence: CASSVAFQAVGYNEQFF.

This chain uses TRBV18 with TRBJ1-1; no firm D call. CDR3 size: 13 residues. V was pared by 6 bases and J by 0 bases, with 8 bases between. Germline V lookup: CDR1 KGHSH, CDR2 LQKENI. CDR3 sequence: CASSKEMNTEAFF. In nucleotides, the CDR3 is TGTGCCAGCTCTAAAGAGATGAACACTGAAGCTTTCTTT. The whole variable domain, filled in from reference TRBV18 and TRBJ1-1, reads NAGVMQNPRHLVRRRGQEARLRCSPMKGHSHVYWYRQLPEEGLKFMVYLQKENIIDESGMPKERFSAEFPKEGPSILRIQQVVRGDSAAYFCASSKEMNTEAFFGQGTRLTVV.

V and J are TRBV7-3 and TRBJ2-5; a possible D gene is TRBD2 (5 bases). Germline CDR1 reads SGHTA; CDR2 reads FQGTGA. This CDR3 is 15 amino acids long. Trimming pared 5 bases from V and 3 bases from J, leaving 16 bases between. In nucleotides, the CDR3 is TGTGCCAGCAGCCCCCGCCGATCGGGGAAAGAGACCCAGTACTTC. This gives the protein CASSPRRSGKETQYF.

The chain joins TRBV5-5 to TRBJ1-5; TRBD1 matches 8 bases. J lost 0 bases, V lost 5 bases, and 4 bases had no gene match. This CDR3 comprises 15 residues. Germline V CDR1 and CDR2: SGHKS, YYEKEE (reference sequence). CDR3 sequence (DNA): TGTGCCAGCAGGAGGGGACAGGATAGCAATCAGCCCCAGCATTTT. Translation gives CASRRGQDSNQPQHF.

This clone has more than one count but fewer than ten. This sequence joins TRBV9 and TRBJ2-7; D not certain. Germline assignment: CDR1 SGDLS and CDR2 YYNGEE. This CDR3 contains 13 residues. V was cut by 0 bases and J by 3 bases, with 7 bases left in between. CDR3 sequence: CASSVGSNYEQYF. CDR3 nucleotide sequence: TGTGCCAGCAGCGTAGGTAGCAACTACGAGCAGTACTTC.

The chain recombines TRBV18 with TRBJ1-1; tentative D call: TRBD1 (5 bases). Deletions cut 2 bases from V and 3 bases from J, with 13 bases between. Germline V lookup: CDR1 KGHSH, CDR2 LQKENI. The CDR3 is 15 amino acids. CDR3: CASSPRVGGDTEAFF. The DNA for the CDR3 is TGTGCCAGCTCACCAAGAGTTGGAGGGGACACTGAAGCTTTCTTT.

The V gene is TRBV11-3, the J gene TRBJ2-7, with TRBD2 identical over 9 bases. CDR1 SGHNT and CDR2 YENEEA come from the germline V gene. The CDR3 is made up of 15 amino acids. Trimming at V came to 1 base and at J to 4 bases, leaving 5 bases not matched to a gene. CDR3 in DNA: TGTGCCAGCAGCTTAGGCTCTAGCGGGGTTTACGAGCAGTACTTC. Its protein is CASSLGSSGVYEQYF. Drawing the rest from reference TRBV11-3 and TRBJ2-7, the complete variable domain is EAGVVQSPRYKIIEKKQPVAFWCNPISGHNTLYWYLQNLGQGPELLIRYENEEAVDDSQLPKDRFSAERLKGVDSTLKIQPAELGDSAVYLCASSLGSSGVYEQYFGPGTRLTVT.

Comment on this clone: The junction and the germline gene differ at one end; a read error may be behind it. CDR3 sequence reads: CASSPAGSRVSGANGLTF. CDR3 nucleotide sequence: TGTGCCAGCAGCCCAGCCGGGAGTCGGGTGTCTGGGGCCAACGGCCTGACTTTC. The genes are TRBV5-6 and TRBJ2-6, with D maybe TRBD2 (6 bases). The germline CDR1 and CDR2 sequences are SGHDT and YYEEEE. The length of the CDR3 is 18 residues.

In this sample, this clone turned up a few times. This chain joins TRBV7-8 and TRBJ2-7; tentatively, D is TRBD2 (5 bases). Germline loops: CDR1 SGHVS, CDR2 FQNEAQ. The CDR3 totals 14 residues. The V and J ends lost 5 bases and 7 bases respectively, with 18 bases between them. DNA for the CDR3: TGTGCCAGCAGCGGTAGGACCCCTACGGGAGAGCAGTACTTC. Protein sequence: CASSGRTPTGEQYF.